This T cell receptor beta chain came from a study of cytomegalovirus exposure and HLA in healthy donors. Turning to the study itself: Roughly 86 million unique TCRs from HLA-typed donors made up an early data release.

The germline V gene encodes CDR1 SGHNT and CDR2 YYREEE (reference sequence). The CDR3 spans 15 residues. Primers: 60 Vbeta forward and 13 Jbeta reverse. Here immunoSEQ multiplex PCR was the method, and the copy in TCRdb shows in-frame clones only, minus some. Among about 170,000 clones listed, about 79% were seen once. With respect to this clone: Its antigen is undetermined.

Regarding the study as a whole: Among the CMV-associated chains, three were confirmed in vitro as specific for CMV antigens. The study designated 150 or so TCR beta chains cytomegalovirus-associated.

The rearrangement joins TRBV5-4 to TRBJ2-5, with 8 nucleotides matching TRBD1. Gene TRBJ2-7 matches the end of the DNA better, so the J call may be wrong. The clonotype comes from a man aged 35 to 55 in good health and CMV-seropositive. The sample was PBMCs. CDR3 nucleotide sequence: TGTGCCAGCCACTTTCGGGCAGGGGGCATCAACGAGCAGTACTTC. This encodes CASHFRAGGINEQYF.